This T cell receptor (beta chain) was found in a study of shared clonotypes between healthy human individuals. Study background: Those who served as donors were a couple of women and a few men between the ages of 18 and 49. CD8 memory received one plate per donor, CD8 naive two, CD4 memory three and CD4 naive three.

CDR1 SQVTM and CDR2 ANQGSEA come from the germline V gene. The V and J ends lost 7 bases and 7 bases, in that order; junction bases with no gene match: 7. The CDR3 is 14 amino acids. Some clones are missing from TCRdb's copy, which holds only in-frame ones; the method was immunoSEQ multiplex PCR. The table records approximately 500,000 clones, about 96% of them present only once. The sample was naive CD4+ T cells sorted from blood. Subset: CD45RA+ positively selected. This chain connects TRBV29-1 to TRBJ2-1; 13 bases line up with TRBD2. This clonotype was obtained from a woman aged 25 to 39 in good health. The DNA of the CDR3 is TGCAGCGGGCGGACTAGCGGGAGTTTAAATGAGCAGTTCTTC. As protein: CSGRTSGSLNEQFF.